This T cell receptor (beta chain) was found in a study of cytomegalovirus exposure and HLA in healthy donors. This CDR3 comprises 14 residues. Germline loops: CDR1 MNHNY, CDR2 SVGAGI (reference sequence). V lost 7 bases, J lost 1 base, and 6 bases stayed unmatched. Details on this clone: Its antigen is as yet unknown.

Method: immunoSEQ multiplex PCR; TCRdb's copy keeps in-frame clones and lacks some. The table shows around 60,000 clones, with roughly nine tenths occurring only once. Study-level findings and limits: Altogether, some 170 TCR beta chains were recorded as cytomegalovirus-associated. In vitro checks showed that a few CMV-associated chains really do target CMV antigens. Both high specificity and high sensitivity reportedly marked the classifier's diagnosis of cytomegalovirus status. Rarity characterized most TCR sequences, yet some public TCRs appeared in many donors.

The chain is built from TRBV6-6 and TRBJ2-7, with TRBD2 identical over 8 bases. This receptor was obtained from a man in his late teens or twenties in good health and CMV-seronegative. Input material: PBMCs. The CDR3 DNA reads TGTGCCAGCATACCGGGGGGGGAATCCTACGAGCAGTACTTC. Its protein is CASIPGGESYEQYF.